This TCR beta chain comes out of a study of post-analysis software for immune sequencing data. Points from the study as a whole: Compared with controls, patients had more of about 5 TRBV segments, including TRBV5-6, TRBV5-1 and TRBV20-1.

The CDR3 runs 15 residues. The V gene's germline CDR1 is KGHSH and CDR2 LQKENI. V was cut by 5 bases and J by 9 bases, with 17 bases left in between. This clonotype was counted a few times. Its antigen is not known. TCR beta cDNA libraries included unique molecular identifiers. TCRdb analysed the PCR reads with MiXCR anew, one entry per CDR3 protein. The sample shows under 650,000 distinct CDR3 sequences, around 44% of them seen only once. Input material: blood. The clonotype comes from a girl between 10 and 17 years old with multiple sclerosis. V is TRBV18 and J is TRBJ1-6; D is perhaps TRBD1 (5 bases). CDR3 sequence reads: CASSGRGTPGSPLHF. The CDR3 DNA is TGTGCCAGCTCAGGACGCGGGACTCCGGGTTCACCCCTCCACTTT.